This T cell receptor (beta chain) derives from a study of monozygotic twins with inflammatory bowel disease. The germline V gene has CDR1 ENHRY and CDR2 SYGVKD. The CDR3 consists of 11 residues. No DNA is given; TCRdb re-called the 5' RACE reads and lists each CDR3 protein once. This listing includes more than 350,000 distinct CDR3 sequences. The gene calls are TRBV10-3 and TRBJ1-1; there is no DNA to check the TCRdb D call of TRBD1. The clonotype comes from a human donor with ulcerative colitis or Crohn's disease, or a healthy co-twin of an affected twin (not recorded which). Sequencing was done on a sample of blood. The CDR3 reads CAISPGGRAFF.